This TCR beta chain came from a study of shared clonotypes between healthy human individuals. Germline V lookup: CDR1 SGHKS, CDR2 YYEKEE (reference sequence). The CDR3 has 15 amino acids. V lost 2 bases to trimming and J lost 4 bases, with 14 bases between them. Study-wide results and limits: In a few donors, around 5.5% of naive CD4 clonotypes appeared in common.

Per the authors' pipeline: There were no quality scores in the junction-only immunoSEQ sequences, so filtering differed. Measured with immunoSEQ multiplex PCR; TCRdb has only the in-frame clones, and not every one. V and J calls and clone size follow that table, whereas D and trimming were derived from the DNA. The sample has some 2.4 million clones; roughly 93% are singletons. As to this clone: Its target is unknown.

V and J are TRBV5-5 and TRBJ2-3, with a tentative D call TRBD1 (6 bases). Sample: naive CD4+ T cells from PBMCs. The sample's subset: CD45RA+ positively selected. The receptor comes from a man aged 18 to 35 in good health. Some clones in this sample may be carry-over from other donors' samples. CDR3 loop: CASSLTGWVADTQYF. In DNA form, the CDR3 reads TGTGCCAGCAGCTTAACAGGGTGGGTTGCAGATACGCAGTATTTT.